The 13 T cell receptor beta chains listed next were all sequenced from one sample in a study of T cell clusters in autoimmune cytopenias. One tube held mixed TRB-A and TRB-B primer pools for touch-down PCR. TCRdb derives one entry per CDR3 protein from the multiplex PCR reads, leaving out DNA. This sample's table has roughly 5,100 distinct CDR3 sequences. TRB was amplified from roughly 270 ng of peripheral blood genomic DNA per sample. The same data also went into a second study, on T cell repertoires in aging, cancer and after chemotherapy.

Specimen: peripheral blood. The receptors come from a human donor in good health.

This chain connects TRBV20-1 to TRBJ2-1; there is no DNA to check the TCRdb D call of TRBD1. Germline V gene data show CDR1 as DFQATT and CDR2 as SNEGSKA (reference sequence). The CDR3 length is 14 residues. The CDR3 is CSEFPRDSYNEQFF.

Frequency places this clonotype as hyperexpanded. The CDR3: CASSVTELNEQFF. The chain links TRBV6-4 to TRBJ2-1. Germline CDR1 and CDR2: MRHNA and SNTAGT. The CDR3 runs 13 residues.

This chain links TRBV19 with TRBJ1-5; TCRdb proposes TRBD1, but this gene call is untestable without DNA. The CDR3 is made up of 18 amino acids. The germline gives CDR1 LNHDA, CDR2 SQIVND (reference sequence). CDR3 region: CASSLIPGQGKGNQPQHF.

This sequence joins TRBV6-2 or TRBV6-3 and TRBJ2-7; TCRdb picks TRBD1, but there is no DNA to check that call. Germline V gene sequence: CDR1 MNHEY, CDR2 SVGEGT. This CDR3 contains 13 residues. CDR3 region: CASRDITSYEQYF.

The chain uses TRBV20-1 and TRBJ2-2; TCRdb lists TRBD1, though no DNA is available to test this call. There are 14 residues in the CDR3. The V gene's germline CDR1 is DFQATT and CDR2 SNEGSKA (reference sequence). This CDR3 is CSATGTGVTGELFF.

This clonotype is identified as medium-sized from frequency. The chain links TRBV12-3 or TRBV12-4 to TRBJ2-1; TCRdb outputs TRBD2, but without DNA this stays unchecked. This CDR3 has 11 amino acids. This CDR3 is CASSFGPEQFF.

This clonotype is identified as medium-sized from frequency. The chain has TRBV5-4 and TRBJ1-2; absent DNA, TCRdb's TRBD1 call cannot be checked. The CDR3 is made up of 14 amino acids. CDR1 and CDR2 from the germline V gene are SGHNT and YYREEE (reference sequence). CDR3 amino acids: CASSLGGTGYGYTF.

V gene TRBV19 combines with J gene TRBJ1-5; TCRdb designates TRBD1, a call that cannot be tested without DNA. Germline loops: CDR1 LNHDA, CDR2 SQIVND (reference sequence). The CDR3 has 15 residues. The CDR3 loop is CASSIGGISNQPQHF.

V gene TRBV5-4 combines with J gene TRBJ1-2. Germline values: CDR1 SGHNT, CDR2 YYREEE (reference sequence). This CDR3 comprises 17 residues. The CDR3 protein is CASSLPGLELANYGYTF.

This clonotype is called medium-sized based on its frequency. Here the CDR3 reads CASSGYGTDTQYF. V is TRBV6-5 and J is TRBJ2-3. Germline V gene sequence: CDR1 MNHEY, CDR2 SVGAGI. The CDR3 contains 13 residues.

This chain links TRBV9 with TRBJ2-1; there is no DNA to check the TCRdb D call of TRBD2. From germline, CDR1 is SGDLS and CDR2 YYNGEE. The CDR3 extends over 15 amino acids. The CDR3 sequence: CASSVDRGTRNEQFF.

This clonotype counts as medium-sized by frequency. V is TRBV19 and J is TRBJ1-6; TCRdb's D gene call, TRBD1, goes unchecked for lack of DNA. CDR3 length: 14 residues. Germline V gives CDR1 LNHDA, CDR2 SQIVND (reference sequence). This chain's CDR3 is CASSIPGANSPLHF.

This rearrangement joins TRBV6-2 or TRBV6-3 to TRBJ1-1. There are 14 residues in the CDR3. The V gene's germline CDR1 is MNHEY and CDR2 SVGEGT. The CDR3 region is CASSTARKNTEAFF.